This TCR beta chain is from a study of blood T cell repertoires in COVID-19. Overall study context: Sample material is recorded as cDNA or gDNA derived from T cells, B-cell-depleted T cells, or PBMCs.

In the source study's methods: Amplification of reference gene primers was used by the study to estimate nucleated cell counts. Only in-frame clones appear in the TCRdb table, and some are missing; sequencing was by immunoSEQ multiplex PCR. V and J calls and clone size are those listed in that table; D and trimming were worked out from the DNA. The data show 51,000 or so clones, just under 90% seen once. This CDR3 spans 13 amino acids. J lost 1 base, V lost 7 bases, and 2 bases had no gene match. The germline gives CDR1 GTSNPN, CDR2 SVGIG (reference sequence). The sample consisted of peripheral blood. The chain links TRBV30 to TRBJ2-2; 8 bases agree with TRBD1. This receptor was identified in a man older than 75 with active or convalescent COVID-19. CDR3 amino acids: CASGTGNTGELFF. The CDR3, as DNA: TGTGCCTCCGGGACAGGGAACACCGGGGAGCTGTTTTTT.